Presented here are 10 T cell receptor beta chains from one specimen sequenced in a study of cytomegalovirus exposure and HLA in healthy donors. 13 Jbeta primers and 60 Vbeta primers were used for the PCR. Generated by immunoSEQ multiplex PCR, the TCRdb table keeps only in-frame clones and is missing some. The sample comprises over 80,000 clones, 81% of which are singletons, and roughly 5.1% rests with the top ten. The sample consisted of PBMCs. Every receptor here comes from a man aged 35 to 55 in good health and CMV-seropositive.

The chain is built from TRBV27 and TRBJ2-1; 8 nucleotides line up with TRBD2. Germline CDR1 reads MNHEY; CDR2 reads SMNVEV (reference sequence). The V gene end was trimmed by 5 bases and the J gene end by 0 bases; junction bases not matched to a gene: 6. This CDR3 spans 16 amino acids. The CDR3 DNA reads TGTGCCAGCAGTCTCGGGACTAGTAGCTCCTACAATGAGCAGTTCTTC. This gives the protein CASSLGTSSSYNEQFF.

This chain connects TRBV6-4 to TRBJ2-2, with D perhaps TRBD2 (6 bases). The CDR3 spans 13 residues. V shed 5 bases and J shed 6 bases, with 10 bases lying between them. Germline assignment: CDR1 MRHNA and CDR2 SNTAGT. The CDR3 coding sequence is TGTGCCAGCAGTAGGGAGGAGGCCGGGGAGCTGTTTTTT. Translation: CASSREEAGELFF.

In DNA, the CDR3 is TGTGCCAGCAGTGACATCAAGGGGACACCCGATCAGCCCCAGCATTTT. Translating gives CASSDIKGTPDQPQHF. The J gene is TRBJ1-5, the V gene TRBV6-4; D perhaps matches TRBD1 (6 bases). Germline V gives CDR1 MRHNA, CDR2 SNTAGT. The CDR3 is 16 amino acids. Trimming cost V 2 bases and J 5 bases, with 16 bases left between them.

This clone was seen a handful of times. CDR3 in amino acids: CATSIGASQPQHF. Written as DNA, the CDR3 is TGTGCCACCAGCATCGGTGCGAGTCAGCCCCAGCATTTT. The chain couples TRBV15 to TRBJ1-5; D ambiguous. Deletions cut 4 bases from V and 6 bases from J, with 10 bases between. Germline CDR1 and CDR2: LNHNV and YYDKDF (reference sequence). This CDR3 contains 13 residues.

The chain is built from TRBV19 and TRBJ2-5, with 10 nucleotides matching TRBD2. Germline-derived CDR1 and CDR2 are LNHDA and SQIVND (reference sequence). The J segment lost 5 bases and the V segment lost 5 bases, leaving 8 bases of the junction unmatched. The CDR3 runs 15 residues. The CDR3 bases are TGTGCCAGTAGTGCCCTAGCGGGGGACGGGGAGACCCAGTACTTC. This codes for CASSALAGDGETQYF.

CDR3 sequence reads: CASSEMGLADNEQFF. The CDR3 DNA is TGCGCCAGCAGTGAGATGGGACTAGCGGACAATGAGCAGTTCTTC. The chain employs TRBV10-1 and TRBJ2-1, with 11 bases identical to TRBD2. Germline CDR1 is WNHNN and CDR2 is SYGVQD (reference sequence). Unmatched junction bases numbered 2, after V lost 2 bases and J lost 5 bases. This CDR3 contains 15 residues.

Here the CDR3 DNA reads TGTGCCCGAGACCTGAGGCGGGAGACCCAGTACTTC. Translated, it gives CARDLRRETQYF. The chain has TRBV28 and TRBJ2-5; D remains ambiguous. The V end lost 11 bases, the J end lost 5 bases, and 15 bases lay between the germline ends. The CDR3 has 12 amino acids. Germline CDR1 MDHEN, CDR2 SYDVKM.

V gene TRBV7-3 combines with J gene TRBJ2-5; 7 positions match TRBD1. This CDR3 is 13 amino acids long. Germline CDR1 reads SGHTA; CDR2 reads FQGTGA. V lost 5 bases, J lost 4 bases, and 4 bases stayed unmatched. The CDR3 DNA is TGTGCCAGCAGCCGACAGGGTTTAGAGACCCAGTACTTC. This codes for CASSRQGLETQYF.

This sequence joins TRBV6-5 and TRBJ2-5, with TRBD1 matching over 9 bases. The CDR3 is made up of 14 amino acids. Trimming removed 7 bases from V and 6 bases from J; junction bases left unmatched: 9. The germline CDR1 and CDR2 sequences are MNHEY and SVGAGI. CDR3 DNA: TGTGCCAGCACGCGCACAGGGGGCGCTCAGACCCAGTACTTC. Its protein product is CASTRTGGAQTQYF.

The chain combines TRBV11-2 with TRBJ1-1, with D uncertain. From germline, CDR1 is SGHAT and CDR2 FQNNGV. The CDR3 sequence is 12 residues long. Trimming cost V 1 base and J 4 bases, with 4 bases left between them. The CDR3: CASSLGLTEAFF. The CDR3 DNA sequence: TGTGCCAGCAGCTTAGGACTCACTGAAGCTTTCTTT.